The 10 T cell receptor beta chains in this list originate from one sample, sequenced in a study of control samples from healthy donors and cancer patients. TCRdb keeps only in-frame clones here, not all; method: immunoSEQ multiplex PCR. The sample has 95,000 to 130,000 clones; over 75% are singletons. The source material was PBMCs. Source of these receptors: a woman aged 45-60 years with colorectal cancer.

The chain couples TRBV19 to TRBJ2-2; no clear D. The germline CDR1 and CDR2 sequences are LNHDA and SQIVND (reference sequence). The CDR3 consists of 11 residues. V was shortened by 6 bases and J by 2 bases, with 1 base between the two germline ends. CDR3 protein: CASRNTGELFF. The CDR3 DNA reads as TGTGCCAGTAGAAACACCGGGGAGCTGTTTTTT.

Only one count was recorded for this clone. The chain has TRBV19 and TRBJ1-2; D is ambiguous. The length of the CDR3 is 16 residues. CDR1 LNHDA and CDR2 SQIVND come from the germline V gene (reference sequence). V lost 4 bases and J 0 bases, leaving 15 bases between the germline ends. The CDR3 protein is CASSTQRHRANYGYTF. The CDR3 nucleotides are TGTGCCAGTAGTACCCAACGACACCGAGCTAACTATGGCTACACCTTC.

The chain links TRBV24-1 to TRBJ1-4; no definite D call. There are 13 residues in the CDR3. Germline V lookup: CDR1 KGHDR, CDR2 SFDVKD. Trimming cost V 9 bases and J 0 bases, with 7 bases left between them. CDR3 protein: CATASATNEKLFF. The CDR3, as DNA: TGTGCCACCGCATCAGCAACTAATGAAAAACTGTTTTTT.

Written as DNA, the CDR3 is TGTGCCAGCAGCCTGACCTTACTAGCGGGGCGCACAGATACGCAGTATTTT. This encodes CASSLTLLAGRTDTQYF. The chain has TRBV11-2 and TRBJ2-3; 10 bases match TRBD2. This CDR3 contains 17 residues. Germline-derived CDR1 and CDR2 are SGHAT and FQNNGV. The junction had 9 bases not matched to a gene; V was cut back by 5 bases and J by 1 base.

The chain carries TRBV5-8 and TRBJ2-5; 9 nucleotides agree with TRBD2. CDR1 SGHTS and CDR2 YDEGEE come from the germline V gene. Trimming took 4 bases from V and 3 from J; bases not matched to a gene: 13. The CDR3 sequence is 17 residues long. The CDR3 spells CASSPPWASGTKETQYF. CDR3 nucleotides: TGTGCCAGCAGCCCCCCTTGGGCTAGCGGGACTAAAGAGACCCAGTACTTC.

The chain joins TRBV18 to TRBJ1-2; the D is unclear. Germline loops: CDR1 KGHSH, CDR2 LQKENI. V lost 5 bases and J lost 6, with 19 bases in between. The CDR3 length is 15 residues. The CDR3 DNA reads TGTGCCAGCTCAGTTTTATCGGGGAAGTCGGATGGCTACACCTTC. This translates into CASSVLSGKSDGYTF. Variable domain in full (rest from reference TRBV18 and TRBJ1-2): NAGVMQNPRHLVRRRGQEARLRCSPMKGHSHVYWYRQLPEEGLKFMVYLQKENIIDESGMPKERFSAEFPKEGPSILRIQQVVRGDSAAYFCASSVLSGKSDGYTFGSGTRLTVV.

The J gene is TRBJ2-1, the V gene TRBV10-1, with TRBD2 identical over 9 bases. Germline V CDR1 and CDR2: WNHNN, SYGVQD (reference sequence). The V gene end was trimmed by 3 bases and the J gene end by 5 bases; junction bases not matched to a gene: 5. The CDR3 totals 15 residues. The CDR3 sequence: CASSEKRGADNEQFF. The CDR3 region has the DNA TGCGCCAGCAGTGAAAAGCGGGGGGCCGACAATGAGCAGTTCTTC.

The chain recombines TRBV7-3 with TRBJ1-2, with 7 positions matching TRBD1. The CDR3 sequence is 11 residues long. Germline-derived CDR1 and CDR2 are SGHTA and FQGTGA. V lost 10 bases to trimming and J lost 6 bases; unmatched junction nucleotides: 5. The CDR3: CATTGSDGYTF. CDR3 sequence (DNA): TGTGCCACGACAGGGTCGGATGGCTACACCTTC.

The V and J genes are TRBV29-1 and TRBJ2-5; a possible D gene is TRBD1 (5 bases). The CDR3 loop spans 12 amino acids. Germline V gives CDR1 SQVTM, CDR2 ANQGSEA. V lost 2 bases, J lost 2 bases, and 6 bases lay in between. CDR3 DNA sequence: TGCAGCGTTGAAACAGGACAAGAGACCCAGTACTTC. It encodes CSVETGQETQYF.

The CDR3 here is CAWSSATSGSPETQYF. In DNA form, the CDR3 reads TGTGCCTGGAGTTCGGCGACTAGCGGGAGCCCTGAGACCCAGTACTTC. The chain recombines TRBV30 with TRBJ2-5; 12 bases agree with TRBD2. CDR3 length: 16 amino acids. Germline-derived CDR1 and CDR2 are GTSNPN and SVGIG (reference sequence). The junction had 9 bases not matched to a gene; V was cut back by 2 bases and J by 5 bases.